A single sample gave rise to the 20 T cell receptor beta chains below, sequenced in a study of metastatic and nonmetastatic thyroid tumors. Nobody among the patients had been given any treatment before thyroid surgery. TCRdb used MiXCR to call clones anew from the PCR reads. Among around 31,000 clones listed, about 15% were seen once. The sample consisted of blood. The receptors here all came from a male donor with papillary thyroid cancer or a benign thyroid nodule (not recorded which). Some clones in this sample may be carry-over from other donors' samples.

In its sample, this clone was seen many times. The chain uses TRBV3-1 and TRBJ1-2, with a weak D call TRBD1 (5 bases). CDR3 length equals 12 residues. V was pared by 0 bases and J by 9 bases, with 8 bases between. Germline CDR1 LGHDT, CDR2 YNNKEL (reference sequence). CDR3 nucleotide sequence: TGTGCCAGCAGCCAAGATGAGGGGAGCTACACCTTC. Amino acids: CASSQDEGSYTF.

The rearrangement joins TRBV28 to TRBJ1-5, with D hard to call. Germline V gene sequence: CDR1 MDHEN, CDR2 SYDVKM. The CDR3 is made up of 15 amino acids. The CDR3 region is CVSGVSTWGGQPQHF. DNA for the CDR3: TGTGTCAGTGGAGTATCGACCTGGGGAGGTCAGCCCCAGCATTTT.

This clone has ten or more counts. Within the sample, other DNA sequences also encode this same CDR3. The chain is built from TRBV3-1 and TRBJ2-1; D remains unclear. V lost 3 bases and J 7 bases, leaving 4 bases between the germline ends. CDR1 LGHDT and CDR2 YNNKEL come from the germline V gene (reference sequence). There are 11 residues in the CDR3. The CDR3, as DNA: TGTGCCAGCAGCCAGGGGAATGAGCAGTTCTTC. Translated, it gives CASSQGNEQFF.

This clone has more than one count but fewer than ten. The CDR3 end shows no conserved phenylalanine or tryptophan, and so a read error is likely. V usage is TRBV6-1 and J usage is TRBJ2-7; 13 bases line up with TRBD2. V shed 7 bases and J 2 bases; nucleotides not matched to a gene: 8. The CDR3 runs 16 residues. From germline, CDR1 is MNHNS and CDR2 SASEGT. The CDR3 DNA is TGTGCCAGCATCCCGGGACTAGCGGGGTCAACCTACGAGCAGTACTCC. Its protein is CASIPGLAGSTYEQYS.

A word on this clone: This could be a read error, since a much larger clone is one nucleotide away. Other DNA sequences in this specimen translate into the identical CDR3. The genes are TRBV7-9 and TRBJ2-6; tentative D call: TRBD1 (5 bases). Germline loops: CDR1 SEHNR, CDR2 FQNEAQ (reference sequence). This CDR3 is built from 14 residues. The CDR3 loop reads CASSTFSGANVLTF. The CDR3 DNA reads as TGTGCCAGCAGCACCTTCTCTGGGGCCAACGTACTGACTTTC.

This clone has a count of ten or more. The rearrangement joins TRBV6-2 or TRBV6-3 to TRBJ2-5; D remains ambiguous. Between the trimmed V and J ends, which lost 2 bases and 3 bases, there was a span of 10 bases. Germline CDR1 is MNHEY and CDR2 is SVGEGT. The CDR3 is made up of 14 amino acids. This chain's CDR3 is CASSYVATKETQYF. CDR3 bases: TGTGCCAGCAGTTACGTAGCTACCAAAGAGACCCAGTACTTC.

This clone has a count of ten or more. A junction end diverges from the germline sequence, so it may reflect a read error. The gene calls are TRBV7-9 and TRBJ2-5, with D possibly matching TRBD2 (7 bases). The germline gives CDR1 SEHNR, CDR2 FQNEAQ (reference sequence). CDR3 length: 12 amino acids. CDR3 in DNA: TGTGCCAGCAACGAAATCGCCGGAGGGGGGGCCTTC. It encodes CASNEIAGGGAF. The entire variable domain, with the rest obtained from reference TRBV7-9 and TRBJ2-5, is as follows: DTGVSQNPRHKITKRGQNVTFRCDPISEHNRLYWYRQTLGQGPEFLTYFQNEAQLEKSRLLSDRFSAERPKGSFSTLEIQRTEQGDSAMYLCASNEIAGGGAFGPGTRLLVL.

This clone was counted at least ten times. V gene TRBV19 combines with J gene TRBJ2-5; D call uncertain. The V end lost 4 bases, the J end lost 1 base, and 10 bases lay between the germline ends. Germline loops: CDR1 LNHDA, CDR2 SQIVND (reference sequence). The CDR3 totals 14 residues. The CDR3 here is CASSRVSSQETQYF. The CDR3 DNA follows: TGTGCCAGTAGTAGGGTAAGCTCCCAAGAGACCCAGTACTTC.

In this sample, this clone turned up many times. The V gene is TRBV18, the J gene TRBJ2-3, with D unclear. This CDR3 has 13 amino acids. V was pared by 3 bases and J by 4 bases, with 8 bases between. Germline CDR1 is KGHSH and CDR2 is LQKENI. Written as DNA, the CDR3 is TGTGCCAGCTCACCTCCCCCCCCAGATACGCAGTATTTT. Its protein product is CASSPPPPDTQYF.

This clone showed up many times. This chain uses TRBV11-3 with TRBJ2-3; D gene uncertain. Trimming cost V 5 bases and J 2 bases, with 5 bases left between them. The CDR3 consists of 12 residues. Germline-derived CDR1 and CDR2 are SGHNT and YENEEA. CDR3: CASSPHTDTQYF. As DNA, the CDR3 is TGTGCCAGCAGCCCCCACACAGATACGCAGTATTTT.

This clone came up many times. V usage is TRBV2 and J usage is TRBJ2-1; the match to TRBD2 covers 10 bases. Trimming removed 2 bases from V and 7 bases from J; junction bases left unmatched: 8. Germline V gives CDR1 SNHLY, CDR2 FYNNEI. The CDR3 covers 16 residues. CDR3 protein: CASSESSGSSINEQFF. Written as DNA, the CDR3 is TGTGCCAGCAGTGAATCTAGCGGGAGTTCAATTAATGAGCAGTTCTTC.

On this clone: One end of the junction varies from germline; a read error may be responsible. The chain links TRBV15 to TRBJ1-5; D is ambiguous. CDR1 is LNHNV, CDR2 YYDKDF, per germline (reference sequence). There are 16 residues in the CDR3. The CDR3 sequence: CATSRASRGHNQPQHF. The CDR3 DNA follows: TGTGCGACCAGCAGAGCTAGTCGAGGTCACAATCAGCCCCAGCATTTT.

This clone was seen repeatedly, ten times or more. V is TRBV9 and J is TRBJ2-7; D remains unclear. This CDR3 contains 12 residues. V was cut by 1 base and J by 6 bases, with 8 bases left in between. The germline CDR1 and CDR2 sequences are SGDLS and YYNGEE. CDR3 sequence reads: CASSVTETEQYF. Here the CDR3 DNA reads TGTGCCAGCAGCGTAACCGAAACCGAGCAGTACTTC.

This clone came up many times. V gene TRBV7-9 combines with J gene TRBJ1-2, with D perhaps TRBD1 (5 bases). The V and J ends lost 3 bases and 7 bases respectively, with 15 bases between them. The CDR3 has 14 amino acids. Germline loops: CDR1 SEHNR, CDR2 FQNEAQ (reference sequence). The CDR3 DNA reads as TGTGCCAGCAGCTTTACGGGGGACCCCCTTGGCTACACCTTC. Amino acids: CASSFTGDPLGYTF.

This clone was counted at least ten times. This sequence joins TRBV4-3 and TRBJ2-4, with TRBD2 matching over 8 bases. Germline loops: CDR1 LGHNA, CDR2 YSLEER. V lost 0 bases, J lost 1 base, and 8 bases stayed unmatched. The CDR3 length is 18 residues. This chain's CDR3 is CASSQDGPGLGAKNIQYF. In nucleotides, the CDR3 is TGCGCCAGCAGCCAAGACGGACCGGGACTAGGGGCCAAAAACATTCAGTACTTC.

This clone was recorded at least ten times. The chain is built from TRBV6-1 and TRBJ1-1; 8 nucleotides agree with TRBD1. The germline V gene has CDR1 MNHNS and CDR2 SASEGT. The CDR3 length is 13 residues. V lost 5 bases to trimming and J lost 13 bases; unmatched junction nucleotides: 12. The CDR3 nucleotides are TGTGCCAGCAGTACCAGACAGGGGCTCACGTTTTTCTTT. This gives the protein CASSTRQGLTFFF.

This clone was picked up many times. The chain links TRBV10-1 to TRBJ1-2; weak D call: TRBD1 (6 bases). Between the trimmed V and J ends, which lost 4 bases and 4 bases, there was a span of 10 bases. This CDR3 comprises 13 residues. Germline V lookup: CDR1 WNHNN, CDR2 SYGVQD (reference sequence). The CDR3 DNA reads TGCGCCAGCAGTGCTAGCAGGGGCTATGGCTACACCTTC. Encoded protein: CASSASRGYGYTF.

Many counts were recorded for this clone. This chain joins TRBV19 and TRBJ1-5, with a possible D match to TRBD1 (5 bases). In germline, CDR1 is LNHDA, CDR2 SQIVND (reference sequence). V was cut by 6 bases and J by 0 bases, with 12 bases left in between. The CDR3 extends over 15 amino acids. The CDR3 DNA follows: TGTGCCAGTAGGCTGACAGCTTATAGCAATCAGCCCCAGCATTTT. Translation gives CASRLTAYSNQPQHF.

Regarding this clone: It may be a read error: a sequence one base away is much more abundant. CDR3 DNA: TGTGCCAGCAGCTTATTGTCGATGAACACTGAAGCTTTCTTT. Translation gives CASSLLSMNTEAFF. The chain has TRBV7-9 and TRBJ1-1; D not resolved. Germline V gene lookup returns CDR1 SEHNR and CDR2 FQNEAQ (reference sequence). The CDR3 is made up of 14 amino acids. V lost 2 bases, J lost 0 bases, and 7 bases lay in between.

Judged by abundance, this clone is hyperexpanded. The chain carries TRBV30 and TRBJ2-6; D remains unclear. Germline V lookup: CDR1 GTSNPN, CDR2 SVGIG (reference sequence). The CDR3 extends over 14 amino acids. V was pared by 8 bases and J by 4 bases, with 15 bases between. CDR3 nucleotide sequence: TGTGCCGGGATGGGGTTAACGGGGGCCAACGTCCTGACTTTC. Protein sequence: CAGMGLTGANVLTF.